Listed here are 20 T cell receptor beta chains from one sample, sequenced in a study of blood T cell repertoires in COVID-19 (dated by TCRdb to 2018 to 2021). Library method: the immunoSEQ multiplex PCR assay. The immuneACCESS repertoire file appears here via TCRdb, limited to in-frame rearrangements. These files lack a portion of the clones; in checked studies, under half of the deficit traces to unresolved V genes, and the cause of the others is not known. The sample table lists 400,000 to 500,000 clones, about 88% of them with a count of one. The top ten constitute approximately 1.5% of the sample. Sequenced: PBMCs or T cells enriched from blood (not recorded which). The receptors originated from a woman younger than 35 who had been exposed to COVID-19.

The V gene is TRBV29-1, the J gene TRBJ1-2; D is undetermined. Trimming took 4 bases from V and 4 from J, leaving 10 bases between them. Per the germline V gene, CDR1 is SQVTM and CDR2 is ANQGSEA. There are 12 residues in the CDR3. CDR3 DNA: TGCAGCGTTGCCCCCGACATCTATGGCTACACCTTC. Translated, it gives CSVAPDIYGYTF.

A remark on this clone: Other nucleotide sequences in the sample specify the same CDR3. The chain is built from TRBV29-1 and TRBJ1-1, with a weak D call TRBD1 (6 bases). Germline V CDR1 and CDR2: SQVTM, ANQGSEA. The CDR3 sequence is 13 residues long. V lost 3 bases and J lost 0, with 8 bases in between. The DNA for the CDR3 is TGCAGCGTTGACAGGGGATTGAACACTGAAGCTTTCTTT. It encodes CSVDRGLNTEAFF. The whole variable domain, remainder taken from reference TRBV29-1 and TRBJ1-1, is SAVISQKPSRDICQRGTSLTIQCQVDSQVTMMFWYRQQPGQSLTLIATANQGSEATYESGFVIDKFPISRPNLTFSTLTVSNMSPEDSSIYLCSVDRGLNTEAFFGQGTRLTVV.

Only one count was recorded for this clone. The chain combines TRBV5-1 with TRBJ2-7; 7 nucleotides agree with TRBD2. The germline gives CDR1 SGHRS, CDR2 YFSETQ. V was pared by 0 bases and J by 5 bases, with 5 bases of the junction left unmatched. This CDR3 is 14 amino acids long. The CDR3: CASSLGEGIDEQYF. The CDR3 DNA sequence: TGCGCCAGCAGCTTGGGGGAGGGAATCGACGAGCAGTACTTC.

The chain employs TRBV9 and TRBJ1-5; a weak D match, TRBD1 (6 bases). The CDR3 spans 14 residues. Deletions cut 1 base from V and 2 bases from J, with 7 bases between. CDR1 is SGDLS, CDR2 YYNGEE, per germline. The CDR3 loop reads CASSVSGGNQPQHF. The CDR3 DNA reads TGTGCCAGCAGCGTATCAGGGGGCAATCAGCCCCAGCATTTT.

The V gene is TRBV28, the J gene TRBJ1-2; D unresolved. The CDR3 length is 14 residues. The V gene lost 6 bases and the J gene lost 4 bases, with 15 bases spanning the gap. Germline CDR1 MDHEN, CDR2 SYDVKM. The CDR3 nucleotides read TGTGCCAGCAGCTCCGCGATGAACCTCTATGGCTACACCTTC. Protein: CASSSAMNLYGYTF.

V and J are TRBV29-1 and TRBJ2-5, with D possibly matching TRBD1 (5 bases). The germline V gene has CDR1 SQVTM and CDR2 ANQGSEA. This CDR3 has 14 amino acids. V dropped 7 bases and J dropped 5 bases, with 20 bases sitting between them. CDR3 sequence (DNA): TGCAGCGGAAAGGGGCAGGGTACCATGGAGACCCAGTACTTC. It encodes CSGKGQGTMETQYF.

The genes are TRBV4-2 and TRBJ1-2; 9 bases match TRBD1. The junction had 3 bases not matched to a gene; V was cut back by 1 base and J by 6 bases. Germline V lookup: CDR1 LGHNA, CDR2 YNFKEQ. This CDR3 has 14 amino acids. The CDR3 nucleotides are TGTGCCAGCAGCCAAGTCGACAGGGGGGATGGCTACACCTTC. Translated, it gives CASSQVDRGDGYTF.

CDR3 region: CASSRLTGINQPQHF. The CDR3 DNA reads TGCGCCAGCAGCCGATTAACAGGGATCAATCAGCCCCAGCATTTT. The chain recombines TRBV4-1 with TRBJ1-5; TRBD1 is a possible D gene (6 bases). Per germline, CDR1 MGHRA and CDR2 YSYEKL. The length of the CDR3 is 15 residues. With 4 bases removed from V and 3 bases from J, the gap between germline ends came to 13 bases.

This clone turned up a few times. Written as DNA, the CDR3 is TGCGCCAGCAGCCAAGGGGCGGGCTACGAGCAGTACTTC. Its translation is CASSQGAGYEQYF. The chain has TRBV4-1 and TRBJ2-7; tentative D call: TRBD2 (5 bases). The germline gives CDR1 MGHRA, CDR2 YSYEKL. CDR3 length equals 13 residues. Trimming took off 1 base at V and 3 bases at J, with 7 bases between the two ends.

The V call is TRBV7-2, the J call TRBJ2-7; tentative D call: TRBD1 (6 bases). The V gene lost 5 bases and the J gene lost 7 bases, with 15 bases spanning the gap. The CDR3 spans 13 residues. The germline gives CDR1 SGHTA, CDR2 FQGNSA. DNA for the CDR3: TGTGCCAGCAGCCCCGACAGGAGAAGTGAGCAGTACTTC. It encodes CASSPDRRSEQYF.

This clone was observed once. This sequence joins TRBV4-2 and TRBJ1-1; D ambiguous. From germline, CDR1 is LGHNA and CDR2 YNFKEQ. The V and J ends lost 1 base and 4 bases respectively, with 10 bases between them. CDR3 size: 14 residues. CDR3 sequence reads: CASSQGLVSTEAFF. CDR3 DNA: TGTGCCAGCAGCCAAGGGTTAGTGAGCACTGAAGCTTTCTTT.

This sequence joins TRBV18 and TRBJ1-3; D unclear. This CDR3 has 14 residues. V was pared by 1 base and J by 0 bases, with 4 bases between. Looked up from germline, CDR1 is KGHSH and CDR2 is LQKENI. The CDR3 nucleotides read TGTGCCAGCTCACCACAGAGCTCTGGAAACACCATATATTTT. It encodes CASSPQSSGNTIYF.

V is TRBV7-2 and J is TRBJ2-2, with 8 bases lining up with TRBD2. Germline assignment: CDR1 SGHTA and CDR2 FQGNSA. The CDR3 sequence is 17 residues long. V lost 6 bases and J lost 5; bases outside the gene matches: 14. CDR3 residues: CASRRPRARGDTGELFF. CDR3 DNA sequence: TGTGCCAGCAGGCGTCCAAGAGCGCGGGGGGATACCGGGGAGCTGTTTTTT.

The V call is TRBV11-3, the J call TRBJ1-2, with TRBD1 as a possible D gene (6 bases). The V and J ends lost 5 bases and 2 bases respectively, with 9 bases between them. This CDR3 region has 13 residues. CDR1 and CDR2 from the germline V gene are SGHNT and YENEEA. For the CDR3, the DNA is TGTGCCAGCAGCCAGGACAGCAACTATGGCTACACCTTC. It specifies CASSQDSNYGYTF. The full variable domain, in which reference TRBV11-3 and TRBJ1-2 provide the parts outside the CDR3, is EAGVVQSPRYKIIEKKQPVAFWCNPISGHNTLYWYLQNLGQGPELLIRYENEEAVDDSQLPKDRFSAERLKGVDSTLKIQPAELGDSAVYLCASSQDSNYGYTFGSGTRLTVV.

The chain links TRBV19 to TRBJ2-5; 7 positions agree with TRBD1. The CDR3 is 14 residues long. J lost 7 bases, V lost 5 bases, and 10 bases had no gene match. Germline CDR1 and CDR2: LNHDA and SQIVND (reference sequence). Written as DNA, the CDR3 is TGTGCCAGTAGTCCGGACAGGTCGGACTGGACCCAGTACTTC. It codes for CASSPDRSDWTQYF.

The chain combines TRBV4-2 with TRBJ2-7, with 8 bases lining up with TRBD1. Germline V gene lookup returns CDR1 LGHNA and CDR2 YNFKEQ. V was pared by 5 bases and J by 4 bases, with 13 bases of the junction left unmatched. The CDR3 has 16 amino acids. The DNA for the CDR3 is TGTGCCAGCAGCGGGAGAAACAGGGGGGAATCGTACGAGCAGTACTTC. This encodes CASSGRNRGESYEQYF.

The rearrangement joins TRBV20-1 to TRBJ1-5; D uncertain. The CDR3 has 10 amino acids. CDR1 is DFQATT and CDR2 is SNEGSKA in the germline V gene (reference sequence). V gave up 3 bases and J gave up 11 bases, with 8 bases separating them. CDR3 protein: CSASWTTQHF. CDR3 DNA sequence: TGCAGTGCTAGCTGGACTACCCAGCATTTT.

The chain employs TRBV2 and TRBJ1-4, with 8 bases matching TRBD1. Germline CDR1 reads SNHLY; CDR2 reads FYNNEI. The V and J ends lost 4 bases and 5 bases, in that order; junction bases with no gene match: 6. CDR3 length: 15 amino acids. The CDR3 DNA reads TGTGCCAGCAGTGGCCGACAGGGGCGGAATGAAAAACTGTTTTTT. Amino acids: CASSGRQGRNEKLFF.

The chain carries TRBV7-6 and TRBJ2-1, with D hard to call. Germline V gene data show CDR1 as SGHVS and CDR2 as FNYEAQ. V lost 1 base and J lost 2, with 9 bases in between. The CDR3 contains 15 residues. The CDR3 protein is CASSLVQLAYNEQFF. The CDR3, as DNA: TGTGCCAGCAGCTTAGTACAGCTCGCCTACAATGAGCAGTTCTTC.

This chain uses TRBV3-1 (or the pseudogene TRBV3-2) with TRBJ2-1; the match to TRBD1 covers 8 bases. Trimming removed 0 bases from V and 6 bases from J; junction bases left unmatched: 10. CDR1 is LGHDT, CDR2 YNNKEL, per germline (reference sequence). CDR3 length equals 17 residues. CDR3 DNA: TGTGCCAGCAGCCAAGATTACCGGGTCGACAGGGGCAATGAGCAGTTCTTC. Its protein product is CASSQDYRVDRGNEQFF.